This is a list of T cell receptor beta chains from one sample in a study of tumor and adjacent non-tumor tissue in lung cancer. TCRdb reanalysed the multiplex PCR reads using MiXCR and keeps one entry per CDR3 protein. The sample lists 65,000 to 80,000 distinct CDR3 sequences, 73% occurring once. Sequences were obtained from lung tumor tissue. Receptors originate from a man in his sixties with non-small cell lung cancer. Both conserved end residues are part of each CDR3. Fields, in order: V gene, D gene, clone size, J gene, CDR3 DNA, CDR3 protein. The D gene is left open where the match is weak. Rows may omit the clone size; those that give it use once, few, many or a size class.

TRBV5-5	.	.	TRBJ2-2	TGTACCTGCAGCAAGAACCAGAACACCGGGGAGCTGTTTTTT	CTCSKNQNTGELFF
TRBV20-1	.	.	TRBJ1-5	TGCAGTGCTAGAGATTTGAGCAGGGACAATCAGCCGCAGCATTTT	CSARDLSRDNQPQHF
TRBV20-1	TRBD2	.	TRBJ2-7	TGCAGTGCCACCGGGACTAGCGGGGTTTCCTACGTGCAGTACTTC	CSATGTSGVSYVQYF
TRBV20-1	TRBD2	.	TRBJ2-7	TGCGGTGCCGCCGGGACTAGCGGGGCTTCCTACGGGCAGTACTTT	CGAAGTSGASYGQYF
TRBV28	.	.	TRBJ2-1	TGTGGCAGCAGTTTTGAAGGGACCGGATTAGCAGGAAGCTACAATGAGCAGTTTTTC	CGSSFEGTGLAGSYNEQFF
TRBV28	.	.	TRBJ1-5	TGTGCCAGCAGTTTAGTCAGGGTAAATAAGCCCCGGCATTTT	CASSLVRVNKPRHF
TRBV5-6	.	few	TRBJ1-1	TGTGCCAGCGGCGTAGCTCGGAATGAAGCTTTCTTT	CASGVARNEAFF
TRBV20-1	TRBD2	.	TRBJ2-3	TGCAGTACTAGATCTAGCGGGAGTACAGATATGCAGTATTTT	CSTRSSGSTDMQYF
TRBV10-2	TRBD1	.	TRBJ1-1	TGCGCCAGCCTGTCGACAGGGTTGGTCACTGAAGCTTACTTT	CASLSTGLVTEAYF
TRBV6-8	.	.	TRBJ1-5	TGTGCCAGCAGCTACAGGGATCAGGCCCAGCATTTT	CASSYRDQAQHF
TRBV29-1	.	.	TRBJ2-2	TGCAGCGTTAGACTAATGAACACTGGGGAGCTGTTTTTT	CSVRLMNTGELFF
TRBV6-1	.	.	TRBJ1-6	TGTGTCAGCAATGAAGCGGGGTTTCTAACCGATAATTCACCCCTCCACTTT	CVSNEAGFLTDNSPLHF
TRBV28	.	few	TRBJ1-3	TGTGCCAGCAGTTTGACACAGGCTGGAAACACCATATATTTT	CASSLTQAGNTIYF
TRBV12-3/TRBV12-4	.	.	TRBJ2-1	TGTGCCAACAGTCACGGAAGGTCGAGCTCCTACAATGAGCAGTTCTTC	CANSHGRSSSYNEQFF
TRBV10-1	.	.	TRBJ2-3	TGCGCCAGCGGTAACCAGGGAGCTACGCAGTATTTT	CASGNQGATQYF
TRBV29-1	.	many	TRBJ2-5	TGCAGCGTTGATGGGCATCTAGCGAGCCAAGAGAAACAGTACTTC	CSVDGHLASQEKQYF
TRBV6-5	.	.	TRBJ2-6	TGTGCCAGCAGTCGGGGAGAGTCCAGTCTTTTTTCTGGGGCCAACGTCCTGACTTTC	CASSRGESSLFSGANVLTF
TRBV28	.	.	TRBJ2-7	TGTGTCAGCAGTTTATTGCAGCGGTATTACGAGCAGTACTTC	CVSSLLQRYYEQYF
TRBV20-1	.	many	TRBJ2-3	TGCAGTGCTAGCAGCGGGACCTCAGGGGGCACAGATACGCAGTATTTT	CSASSGTSGGTDTQYF
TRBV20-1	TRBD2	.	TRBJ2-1	TGCACTGCCAGAGGGCCTAGCGGGATTTTGAATGAGCAGTTCTTT	CTARGPSGILNEQFF
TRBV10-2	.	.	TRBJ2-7	TGCACCAGCAGTGGCGGCACGGGCAACAAGCAGTACTTC	CTSSGGTGNKQYF
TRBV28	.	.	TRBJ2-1	TGTGCCAGCAGTTCCCTCCGGGGGATCAGGGCGAATGAGCAGTTCTTC	CASSSLRGIRANEQFF
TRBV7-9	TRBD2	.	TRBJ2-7	TGTGCCAGCAGCGAGGGGACTAGCCGGTCTGAGCATTACTTC	CASSEGTSRSEHYF
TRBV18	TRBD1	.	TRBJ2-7	TGTGCCAGCCCACAGACAGGGGTGGACGAGGAGTACTTC	CASPQTGVDEEYF
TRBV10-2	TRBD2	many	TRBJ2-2	TGCGCCAGCAGAGCCGGGACTAGCGGGAGCCCCACCGGGGAGCTGTTTTTT	CASRAGTSGSPTGELFF
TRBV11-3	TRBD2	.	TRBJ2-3	TGTGCTAACAGCCTTGGACTAGCGGATATCACAGATACGCAGTATTTT	CANSLGLADITDTQYF
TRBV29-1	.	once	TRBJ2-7	TGCAGCGTAGGGGTAGGGGGATACGAGCAGTACTTC	CSVGVGGYEQYF
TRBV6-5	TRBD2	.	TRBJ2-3	TGTGCCAGCGGAGCGGGAGGGGACTCAGATACGCAGTATTTT	CASGAGGDSDTQYF
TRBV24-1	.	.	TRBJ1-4	TGTGCCACCAGTGATAAACGGACAGCCACTAATGAAAAACTGTTTTTT	CATSDKRTATNEKLFF
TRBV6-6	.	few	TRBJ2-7	TGTGCCAACAGTTATCTTCAGCCCAATTCCTACGAGCAGTACTTC	CANSYLQPNSYEQYF
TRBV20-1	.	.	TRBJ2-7	TGCAGTGCACGGGAGACTGGGAAAGCCGAGCAGTACTTC	CSARETGKAEQYF
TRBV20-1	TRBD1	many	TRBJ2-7	TGCAGTGCAAAGGGACAGGTCGAGTCTAGGGACTGCGAGCAGTACTTC	CSAKGQVESRDCEQYF
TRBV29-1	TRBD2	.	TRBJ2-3	TGCAGCGTTGTTGCGGGAGCGGGTAACACAGATATGCAGTATTTT	CSVVAGAGNTDMQYF